Shown below are 27 T cell receptor beta chains from a single sample sequenced in a study of blood T cell repertoires in COVID-19. Clones were read by immunoSEQ multiplex PCR, and TCRdb kept only the in-frame ones, dropping some. The sample yields over 75,000 clones, roughly nine tenths seen once. The sequencing input was peripheral blood. These receptor sequences come from a woman of 80 years or more with active COVID-19.

V usage is TRBV20-1 and J usage is TRBJ2-7; maybe TRBD1 (6 bases). The CDR3 loop spans 15 amino acids. Trimming stripped 3 bases from V and 3 bases from J, with 18 bases between. CDR1 and CDR2 from the germline V gene are DFQATT and SNEGSKA (reference sequence). CDR3 residues: CSASSPGQGFYEQYF. CDR3 DNA sequence: TGCAGTGCTAGTAGCCCGGGACAAGGGTTCTACGAGCAGTACTTC.

This chain joins TRBV6-1 and TRBJ2-2, with D unclear. CDR3 length: 14 residues. V lost 2 bases and J 4 bases, leaving 8 bases between the germline ends. CDR1 and CDR2 (germline): MNHNS, SASEGT. CDR3 region: CASSERGSTGELFF. For the CDR3, the DNA is TGTGCCAGCAGTGAACGCGGATCCACCGGGGAGCTGTTTTTT.

This sequence joins TRBV28 and TRBJ1-2; D remains unclear. This CDR3 has 14 residues. Per germline, CDR1 MDHEN and CDR2 SYDVKM. Deletions cut 4 bases from V and 2 bases from J, with 11 bases between. The CDR3 region is CASSSRRANYGYTF. DNA of the CDR3: TGTGCCAGCAGTTCCAGGCGCGCCAACTATGGCTACACCTTC.

The chain joins TRBV30 to TRBJ2-5; 8 nucleotides line up with TRBD2. The germline gives CDR1 GTSNPN, CDR2 SVGIG (reference sequence). The CDR3 runs 18 residues. With 0 bases clipped from V and 0 bases from J, the junction kept 12 bases outside the gene matches. The CDR3: CAWSVLGWGGGYQETQYF. The CDR3 nucleotides read TGTGCCTGGAGTGTACTGGGTTGGGGCGGGGGGTACCAAGAGACCCAGTACTTC.

The chain recombines TRBV30 with TRBJ1-2; D perhaps matches TRBD1 (5 bases). This CDR3 has 14 residues. Trimming stripped 6 bases from V and 7 bases from J, with 21 bases between. CDR1 GTSNPN and CDR2 SVGIG come from the germline V gene (reference sequence). The chain's CDR3 is CACPGGRELGGYTF. DNA of the CDR3: TGTGCCTGTCCCGGGGGTCGGGAACTGGGTGGCTACACCTTC.

With respect to this clone: Other DNA sequences within the sample encode an identical CDR3. V is TRBV4-2 and J is TRBJ1-3; D is unresolved. CDR1 is LGHNA and CDR2 is YNFKEQ in the germline V gene. The CDR3 extends over 15 amino acids. V lost 1 base and J 2 bases, leaving 9 bases between the germline ends. The DNA for the CDR3 is TGTGCCAGCAGCCAAGTCACGGGAGCTGGAAACACCATATATTTT. Encoded protein: CASSQVTGAGNTIYF.

The chain carries TRBV6-1 and TRBJ2-1; TRBD1 aligns across 9 bases. The CDR3 consists of 18 residues. The germline V gene has CDR1 MNHNS and CDR2 SASEGT. Trimming at V came to 4 bases and at J to 6 bases, leaving 16 bases not matched to a gene. The CDR3 sequence is CASSAYSSTGGGSNEQFF. Here the CDR3 DNA reads TGTGCCAGCAGTGCCTACTCTTCAACAGGGGGCGGTAGCAATGAGCAGTTCTTC.

This sequence joins TRBV6-5 and TRBJ2-7; D might be TRBD1 (6 bases). CDR1 MNHEY and CDR2 SVGAGI come from the germline V gene. The V gene lost 2 bases and the J gene lost 3 bases, with 14 bases spanning the gap. This CDR3 comprises 15 residues. The CDR3 DNA sequence: TGTGCCAGCAGTTACCGTCGAGAGGGGGACTACGAGCAGTACTTC. It encodes CASSYRREGDYEQYF.

This chain uses TRBV9 with TRBJ2-7; TRBD2 might be the D (6 bases). CDR1 and CDR2 from the germline V gene are SGDLS and YYNGEE. V lost 4 bases, J lost 4 bases, and 18 bases lay in between. The CDR3 runs to 15 residues. The CDR3 DNA follows: TGTGCCAGCAGCTATACGGGAGACAGTTGGTACGAGCAGTACTTC. As protein: CASSYTGDSWYEQYF.

This clone has a single count. The V call is TRBV7-2, the J call TRBJ1-2; D not certain. CDR3 size: 15 residues. Germline CDR1 is SGHTA and CDR2 is FQGNSA. V was pared by 4 bases and J by 0 bases, with 12 bases between. CDR3 nucleotide sequence: TGTGCCAGCAGCTATGGTGCACTCGCTAACTATGGCTACACCTTC. The encoded protein is CASSYGALANYGYTF.

This rearrangement joins TRBV5-4 to TRBJ2-7, with 9 bases that match TRBD2. Germline V gene lookup returns CDR1 SGHNT and CDR2 YYREEE (reference sequence). Unmatched junction bases numbered 6, after V lost 0 bases and J lost 5 bases. CDR3 length: 15 amino acids. CDR3 amino acids: CASSLVTREGNEQYF. The CDR3 DNA follows: TGTGCCAGCAGCTTGGTAACGCGGGAGGGAAACGAGCAGTACTTC.

The genes are TRBV4-1 and TRBJ2-7; 9 bases fit TRBD2. This CDR3 region has 17 residues. The ends lost 0 bases at V and 5 bases at J; junction bases unmatched: 11. Germline CDR1 and CDR2: MGHRA and YSYEKL. The CDR3 here is CASSQEPLAGPRNEQYF. CDR3 nucleotide sequence: TGCGCCAGCAGCCAAGAACCTCTAGCGGGGCCAAGGAACGAGCAGTACTTC.

This rearrangement joins TRBV18 to TRBJ1-3; 10 bases are a match to TRBD1. The CDR3 totals 17 residues. Germline CDR1 is KGHSH and CDR2 is LQKENI. The J segment lost 2 bases and the V segment lost 1 base, leaving 5 bases of the junction unmatched. Here the CDR3 DNA reads TGTGCCAGCTCACCACTCCACGACAGGGGGCCTGGAAACACCATATATTTT. Amino acid sequence: CASSPLHDRGPGNTIYF.

The gene calls are TRBV9 and TRBJ2-7; D may be TRBD2 (6 bases). V lost 1 base and J lost 5, with 13 bases in between. Germline assignment: CDR1 SGDLS and CDR2 YYNGEE. The CDR3 has 14 amino acids. In DNA form, the CDR3 reads TGTGCCAGCAGCGTATCTACTAGCAGGGACGAGCAGTACTTC. It encodes CASSVSTSRDEQYF.

The sample holds a few counts of this clone. The junction departs from the called germline gene at one end, perhaps through a read error. The chain employs TRBV6-6 and TRBJ2-1; TRBD2 matches 8 bases. Per the germline V gene, CDR1 is MNHNY and CDR2 is SVGAGI (reference sequence). CDR3 length: 17 amino acids. The CDR3 region is CATSRGGSSTGYNEQFF. The DNA for the CDR3 is TGTGCCACCAGTCGGGGGGGGTCATCCACCGGCTACAATGAGCAGTTCTTC.

The CDR3 DNA is TGTGCCAGTAGTCCCCTGCCAGCGAGCTACAATGAGCAGTTCTTC. Amino acid sequence: CASSPLPASYNEQFF. This rearrangement joins TRBV19 to TRBJ2-1; no firm D call. This CDR3 spans 15 amino acids. Germline assignment: CDR1 LNHDA and CDR2 SQIVND (reference sequence). V lost 5 bases and J lost 3, with 14 bases in between.

The chain has TRBV7-8 and TRBJ2-4; maybe TRBD1 (5 bases). In germline, CDR1 is SGHVS, CDR2 FQNEAQ. The length of the CDR3 is 14 residues. Trimming cost V 5 bases and J 9 bases, with 17 bases left between them. The CDR3 DNA reads TGTGCCAGCAGCCCGACAGACTTAAGTGGCATTCAGTACTTC. This sequence encodes CASSPTDLSGIQYF.

V gene TRBV12-3 or TRBV12-4 combines with J gene TRBJ1-4; D unclear. The CDR3 consists of 13 residues. Trimming removed 8 bases from V and 8 bases from J, with 15 bases in between. DNA for the CDR3: TGTGCCAGCGGCGGACTGTTCGGGGAAAAACTGTTTTTT. Translating gives CASGGLFGEKLFF.

Here the CDR3 reads CAISESTERRETQYF. DNA for the CDR3: TGTGCCATCAGTGAGTCGACAGAACGGCGGGAGACCCAGTACTTC. The genes are TRBV10-3 and TRBJ2-5, with D maybe TRBD1 (5 bases). The CDR3 loop spans 15 amino acids. Trimming removed 0 bases at V and 5 bases at J, with 13 bases between. From germline, CDR1 is ENHRY and CDR2 SYGVKD.

V and J are TRBV11-3 and TRBJ2-1, with no clear D. Germline V gene lookup returns CDR1 SGHNT and CDR2 YENEEA. The CDR3 totals 14 residues. Trimming took off 3 bases at V and 5 bases at J, with 11 bases between the two ends. The CDR3 nucleotides are TGTGCCAGCAGCTTGGATGGCGGCGACAATGAGCAGTTCTTC. Translation gives CASSLDGGDNEQFF.

On this clone: Other DNA sequences in the same sample also yield this CDR3. The rearrangement uses TRBV5-1 and TRBJ1-6; possible D gene TRBD1, 5 bases. Germline V gene lookup returns CDR1 SGHRS and CDR2 YFSETQ. The V and J ends lost 1 base and 0 bases respectively, with 14 bases between them. The CDR3 spans 18 residues. The CDR3 nucleotides read TGCGCCAGCAGCTTGTGGGGGGGGAAGAGCTCCTATAATTCACCCCTCCACTTT. Translated, it gives CASSLWGGKSSYNSPLHF.

The chain has TRBV21-1 and TRBJ1-5. TRBV21-1 is a pseudogene. CDR3 length: 15 residues. CDR3 coding DNA: TGTGCCAGCAGCAAAGGGGGGGTTAGCAATCAGCCCCAGCATTTT. Translating gives CASSKGGVSNQPQHF.

The J gene is TRBJ2-1, the V gene TRBV9, with D perhaps matching TRBD1 (6 bases). The CDR3 is 14 amino acids. Germline V gene lookup returns CDR1 SGDLS and CDR2 YYNGEE. The V gene lost 3 bases and the J gene lost 10 bases, with 17 bases spanning the gap. The CDR3 sequence is CASSAPGAREEQFF. For the CDR3, the DNA is TGTGCCAGCAGCGCCCCAGGGGCTCGTGAGGAGCAGTTCTTC.

J is TRBJ2-4 and V is TRBV28; a possible D gene is TRBD2 (6 bases). CDR1 and CDR2 from the germline V gene are MDHEN and SYDVKM. CDR3 length: 20 amino acids. The V and J ends lost 5 bases and 1 base respectively, with 27 bases between them. The CDR3 nucleotides read TGTGCCAGCAGTCCTACGGGCGGGGAGGTCCCCTTGGGGGCCAAAAACATTCAGTACTTC. Translated: CASSPTGGEVPLGAKNIQYF.

The rearrangement links TRBV3-1 (or the pseudogene TRBV3-2) to TRBJ2-4; weak D call: TRBD2 (6 bases). This CDR3 has 15 amino acids. The ends were cut back, 5 bases at V and 3 bases at J, with 14 bases in the middle. Looked up from germline, CDR1 is LGHDT and CDR2 is YNNKEL (reference sequence). The CDR3: CASSYSSGFKNIQYF. The DNA of the CDR3 is TGTGCCAGCAGCTATAGTAGCGGTTTCAAAAACATTCAGTACTTC.

This clone occurred once. This chain connects TRBV19 to TRBJ1-1; D is undetermined. The CDR3 is 12 amino acids. Between the trimmed V and J ends, which lost 6 bases and 4 bases, there was a span of 9 bases. Germline-derived CDR1 and CDR2 are LNHDA and SQIVND (reference sequence). This CDR3 reads CASSQYGTEAFF. The CDR3 DNA sequence: TGTGCCAGTAGCCAGTATGGCACTGAAGCTTTCTTT.

This chain joins TRBV6-4 and TRBJ2-3; the D gene is possibly TRBD2 (6 bases). The CDR3 extends over 14 amino acids. Germline V CDR1 and CDR2: MRHNA, SNTAGT. V was clipped by 3 bases and J by 8 bases, with 15 bases between them. CDR3 DNA: TGTGCCAGCAGTGAGGAGGGGACCCACGGTACGCAGTATTTT. Its protein is CASSEEGTHGTQYF.